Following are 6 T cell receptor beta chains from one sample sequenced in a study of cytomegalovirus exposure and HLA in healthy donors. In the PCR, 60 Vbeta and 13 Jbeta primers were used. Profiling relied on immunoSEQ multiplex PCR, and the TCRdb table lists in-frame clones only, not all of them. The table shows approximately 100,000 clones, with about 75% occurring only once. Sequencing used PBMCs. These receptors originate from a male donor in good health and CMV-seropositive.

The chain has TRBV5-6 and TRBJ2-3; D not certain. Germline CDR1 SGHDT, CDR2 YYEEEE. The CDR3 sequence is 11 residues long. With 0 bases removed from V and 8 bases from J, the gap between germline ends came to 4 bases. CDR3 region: CASSLGVTQYF. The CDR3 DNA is TGTGCCAGCAGCTTGGGCGTTACGCAGTATTTT.

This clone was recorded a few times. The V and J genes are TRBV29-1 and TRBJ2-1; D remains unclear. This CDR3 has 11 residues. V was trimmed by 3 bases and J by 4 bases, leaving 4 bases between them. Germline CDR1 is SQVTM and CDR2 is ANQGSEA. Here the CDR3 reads CSVDLYNEQFF. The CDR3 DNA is TGCAGCGTTGACTTGTACAATGAGCAGTTCTTC.

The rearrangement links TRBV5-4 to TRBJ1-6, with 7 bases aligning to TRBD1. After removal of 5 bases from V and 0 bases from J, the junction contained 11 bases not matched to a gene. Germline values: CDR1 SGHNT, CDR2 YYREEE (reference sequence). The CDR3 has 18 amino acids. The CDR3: CASSRGQEGSSYNSPLHF. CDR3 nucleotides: TGTGCCAGCAGTCGAGGACAGGAAGGAAGCTCCTATAATTCACCCCTCCACTTT. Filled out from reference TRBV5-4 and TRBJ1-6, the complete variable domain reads ETGVTQSPTHLIKTRGQQVTLRCSSQSGHNTVSWYQQALGQGPQFIFQYYREEENGRGNFPPRFSGLQFPNYSSELNVNALELDDSALYLCASSRGQEGSSYNSPLHFGNGTRLTVT.

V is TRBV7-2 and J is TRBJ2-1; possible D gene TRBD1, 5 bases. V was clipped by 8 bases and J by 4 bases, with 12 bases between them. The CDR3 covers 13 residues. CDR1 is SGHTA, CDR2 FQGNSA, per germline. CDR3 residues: CASGFKGYNEQFF. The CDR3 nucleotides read TGTGCCAGCGGATTTAAGGGGTACAATGAGCAGTTCTTC.

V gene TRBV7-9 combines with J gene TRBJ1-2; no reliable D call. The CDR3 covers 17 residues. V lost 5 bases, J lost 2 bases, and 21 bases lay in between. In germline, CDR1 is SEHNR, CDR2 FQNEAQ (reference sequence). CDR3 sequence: CASSPVINMFLNYGYTF. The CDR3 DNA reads TGTGCCAGCAGCCCTGTTATTAATATGTTCCTGAACTATGGCTACACCTTC.

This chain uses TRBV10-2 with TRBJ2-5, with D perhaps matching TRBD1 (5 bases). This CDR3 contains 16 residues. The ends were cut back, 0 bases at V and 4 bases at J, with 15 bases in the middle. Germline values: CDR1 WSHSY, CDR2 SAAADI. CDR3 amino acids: CASSESGFRAGETQYF. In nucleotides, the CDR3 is TGCGCCAGCAGTGAGTCGGGCTTCAGGGCCGGAGAGACCCAGTACTTC.